Presented here are 15 T cell receptor beta chains from one specimen sequenced in a study of CD8 T cells in Susac syndrome. RNA amounts of roughly 0.5 to 1 ug underwent reverse transcription with random hexamers. TCRdb independently ran MiXCR on the immunoSEQ multiplex PCR reads; one entry per CDR3 protein. Of 160,000 or so distinct CDR3 sequences listed, roughly 94% are singletons. What was sequenced was CD8+ T cells from PBMCs. Receptors originate from a human donor with multiple sclerosis.

V gene TRBV7-9 combines with J gene TRBJ2-3; 7 bases are shared with TRBD2. V lost 5 bases, J lost 2 bases, and 7 bases stayed unmatched. The germline V gene encodes CDR1 SEHNR and CDR2 FQNEAQ (reference sequence). CDR3 size: 15 residues. The CDR3 nucleotides read TGTGCCAGCAGCCACAGGCGGGGGACCACAGATACGCAGTATTTT. Translating it yields CASSHRRGTTDTQYF.

The J gene is TRBJ1-5, the V gene TRBV2; a weak D match, TRBD1 (5 bases). Deletions cut 2 bases from V and 7 bases from J, with 12 bases between. Germline V lookup: CDR1 SNHLY, CDR2 FYNNEI. This CDR3 is built from 14 residues. The chain's CDR3 is CASSEHQGGQPQHF. CDR3 DNA: TGTGCCAGCAGTGAACATCAGGGAGGACAGCCCCAGCATTTT.

The chain uses TRBV7-9 and TRBJ2-3, with 7 nucleotides matching TRBD2. Germline CDR1 and CDR2: SEHNR and FQNEAQ (reference sequence). The junction had 5 bases not matched to a gene; V was cut back by 1 base and J by 1 base. The CDR3 has 16 amino acids. The CDR3 spells CASSLEIAGGTDTQYF. DNA for the CDR3: TGTGCCAGCAGCTTAGAAATAGCGGGTGGCACAGATACGCAGTATTTT.

V gene TRBV12-3 or TRBV12-4 combines with J gene TRBJ2-5, with D perhaps TRBD2 (6 bases). V lost 7 bases and J 3 bases, leaving 9 bases between the germline ends. The CDR3 runs to 12 residues. CDR3 sequence: CASTSGEETQYF. The CDR3, as DNA: TGTGCCAGCACCTCGGGGGAAGAGACCCAGTACTTC.

The gene calls are TRBV3-1 and TRBJ1-2; D is perhaps TRBD1 (5 bases). This CDR3 has 16 amino acids. Germline V gives CDR1 LGHDT, CDR2 YNNKEL (reference sequence). V shed 3 bases and J shed 3 bases, with 17 bases lying between them. DNA for the CDR3: TGTGCCAGCAGCCAGCTAAGAGCCGGGACCGACTATGGCTACACCTTC. Its protein is CASSQLRAGTDYGYTF.

The genes are TRBV19 and TRBJ2-7; the D is unclear. Germline CDR1 reads LNHDA; CDR2 reads SQIVND (reference sequence). CDR3 length equals 14 residues. V was pared by 1 base and J by 5 bases, with 12 bases between. The CDR3 DNA follows: TGTGCCAGTAGTATAGGAGGTTGGCGGAACGAGCAGTACTTC. Protein: CASSIGGWRNEQYF.

This CDR3 is CATRGQFRSANNEQFF. CDR3 DNA sequence: TGTGCCACCAGGGGACAGTTCCGTTCCGCTAACAATGAGCAGTTCTTC. The rearrangement uses TRBV15 and TRBJ2-1, with 7 positions matching TRBD1. From germline, CDR1 is LNHNV and CDR2 YYDKDF (reference sequence). V dropped 6 bases and J dropped 5; count of bases not matched to a gene: 13. This CDR3 has 16 residues. The variable domain in full, with the rest retrieved from reference TRBV15 and TRBJ2-1, is DAMVIQNPRYQVTQFGKPVTLSCSQTLNHNVMYWYQQKSSQAPKLLFHYYDKDFNNEADTPDNFQSRRPNTSFCFLDIRSPGLGDTAMYLCATRGQFRSANNEQFFGPGTRLTVL.

This rearrangement joins TRBV7-9 to TRBJ1-2; no clear D. From germline, CDR1 is SEHNR and CDR2 FQNEAQ (reference sequence). The CDR3 totals 13 residues. Trimming took off 1 base at V and 2 bases at J, with 5 bases between the two ends. CDR3 sequence reads: CASSLVMNYGYTF. In nucleotides, the CDR3 is TGTGCCAGCAGCTTAGTGATGAACTATGGCTACACCTTC.

The V gene is TRBV12-5, the J gene TRBJ2-1; unclear D gene. Per the germline V gene, CDR1 is LGHNT and CDR2 is FRNRAP. The CDR3 is 9 residues long. Trimming took 3 bases from V and 11 from J, leaving 2 bases between them. This CDR3 reads CASGFQQFF. In nucleotides, the CDR3 is TGTGCTAGTGGTTTCCAGCAGTTCTTC.

The DNA for the CDR3 is TGCAGCGTTGAAGGCAGGTACGAGCAGTACTTC. Translation gives CSVEGRYEQYF. This chain links TRBV29-1 with TRBJ2-7; D is unclear. CDR3 length equals 11 residues. V dropped 1 base and J dropped 4 bases, with 5 bases sitting between them. CDR1 and CDR2 (germline): SQVTM, ANQGSEA.

The chain uses TRBV19 and TRBJ2-1; D is uncertain. V lost 2 bases to trimming and J lost 7 bases, with 9 bases between them. Germline CDR1 LNHDA, CDR2 SQIVND (reference sequence). The CDR3 loop spans 13 amino acids. CDR3 amino acids: CASSISPGNEQFF. Written as DNA, the CDR3 is TGTGCCAGTAGTATATCCCCCGGGAATGAGCAGTTCTTC.

This clonotype was seen only once. The V gene is TRBV28, the J gene TRBJ2-3; D unresolved. V was trimmed by 6 bases and J by 3 bases, leaving 13 bases between them. CDR1 MDHEN and CDR2 SYDVKM come from the germline V gene. CDR3 length: 14 amino acids. The CDR3 loop reads CASSPVARTDTQYF. The CDR3, as DNA: TGTGCCAGCAGCCCCGTGGCGAGAACAGATACGCAGTATTTT. The whole variable domain, remainder taken from reference TRBV28 and TRBJ2-3, is DVKVTQSSRYLVKRTGEKVFLECVQDMDHENMFWYRQDPGLGLRLIYFSYDVKMKEKGDIPEGYSVSREKKERFSLILESASTNQTSMYLCASSPVARTDTQYFGPGTRLTVL.

V usage is TRBV11-2 and J usage is TRBJ1-1; D is unclear. V lost 2 bases and J 4 bases, leaving 11 bases between the germline ends. Germline values: CDR1 SGHAT, CDR2 FQNNGV. The CDR3 contains 14 residues. The CDR3 is CASSLIGFSTEAFF. CDR3 bases: TGTGCCAGCAGCTTAATCGGGTTCAGCACTGAAGCTTTCTTT.

V gene TRBV30 combines with J gene TRBJ1-2, with D unresolved. The CDR3 is 15 amino acids. Germline V gives CDR1 GTSNPN, CDR2 SVGIG (reference sequence). Between the trimmed V and J ends, which lost 0 bases and 0 bases, there was a span of 11 bases. The CDR3 is CAWSVLEETNYGYTF. The CDR3 nucleotides read TGTGCCTGGAGTGTACTCGAAGAAACTAACTATGGCTACACCTTC.

The J gene is TRBJ2-1, the V gene TRBV19; D uncertain. V was pared by 1 base and J by 0 bases, with 19 bases between. CDR3 size: 19 residues. CDR1 and CDR2 from the germline V gene are LNHDA and SQIVND (reference sequence). The CDR3 is CASSIVGPRNISSYNEQFF. The CDR3 nucleotides are TGTGCCAGTAGTATAGTAGGTCCCCGCAATATAAGCTCCTACAATGAGCAGTTCTTC.